One sample yielded the 12 T cell receptor beta chains listed below, sequenced in a study of identical twins. TCRdb reprocessed the 5' RACE reads via MiXCR and lists one record per CDR3 protein. This repertoire shows some 600,000 distinct CDR3 sequences, about 7.1% found once; its top ten account for around 1.6%. Separately, the same data were catalogued under a study of yellow fever vaccine responses in identical twins.

The sequenced sample consisted of PBMCs. These receptors all stem from a young woman in good health.

This clonotype was detected many times. The chain has TRBV12-3 or TRBV12-4 and TRBJ2-1; D is unclear. The ends were cut back, 7 bases at V and 7 bases at J, with 17 bases in the middle. The CDR3 loop spans 14 amino acids. The CDR3, as DNA: TGTGCCAGCACCCGTGTAGGGATTAGGAATGAGCAGTTCTTC. Residues: CASTRVGIRNEQFF.

A few counts support this clonotype. The chain couples TRBV6-1 to TRBJ2-3, with TRBD2 matching over 9 bases. V lost 7 bases, J lost 4 bases, and 9 bases stayed unmatched. From germline, CDR1 is MNHNS and CDR2 SASEGT. CDR3 length: 15 amino acids. This CDR3 reads CASTQSGGSADTQYF. The CDR3 bases are TGTGCCAGCACCCAAAGCGGGGGGAGTGCAGATACGCAGTATTTT.

In its sample, this clonotype was seen many times. The CDR3 reads CASSKTQGAYGYTF. DNA of the CDR3: TGTGCCAGCAGCAAAACACAGGGGGCCTATGGCTACACCTTC. The rearrangement joins TRBV12-3 or TRBV12-4 to TRBJ1-2; 9 bases are a match to TRBD1. The V segment lost 6 bases and the J segment 4 bases; nucleotides outside the gene matches: 6. This CDR3 has 14 residues.

The table lists this clonotype with a few counts. The chain links TRBV11-3 to TRBJ2-7; 10 bases line up with TRBD2. Germline-derived CDR1 and CDR2 are SGHNT and YENEEA. V shed 0 bases, J shed 4 bases, and the junction held 6 bases outside the gene matches. CDR3 size: 16 residues. CDR3 sequence reads: CASSLDASGSRYEQYF. Here the CDR3 DNA reads TGTGCCAGCAGCTTAGATGCTAGCGGGAGCAGGTACGAGCAGTACTTC.

The rearrangement joins TRBV5-1 to TRBJ1-4, with no clear D. V was clipped by 4 bases and J by 7 bases, with 11 bases between them. This CDR3 contains 13 residues. The germline gives CDR1 SGHRS, CDR2 YFSETQ. The DNA for the CDR3 is TGCGCCAGCAGCCACGGACTGGGTGAAAAACTGTTTTTT. This gives the protein CASSHGLGEKLFF.

The rearrangement links TRBV7-2 to TRBJ2-2, with 9 nucleotides matching TRBD1. Trimming removed 3 bases from V and 5 bases from J; junction bases left unmatched: 10. Germline assignment: CDR1 SGHTA and CDR2 FQGNSA. The CDR3 covers 17 residues. The CDR3 coding sequence is TGTGCCAGCAGCTTGGCCGGGACAGGGCGAGAAACCGGGGAGCTGTTTTTT. Residues: CASSLAGTGRETGELFF.

This clonotype was seen a handful of times. The chain recombines TRBV20-1 with TRBJ1-2; weak D call: TRBD1 (6 bases). CDR3 size: 14 residues. Trimming cost V 6 bases and J 1 base, with 15 bases left between them. The V gene's germline CDR1 is DFQATT and CDR2 SNEGSKA (reference sequence). The CDR3 loop reads CSAPLVDSNYGYTF. Written as DNA, the CDR3 is TGCAGTGCCCCCCTGGTGGACAGTAACTATGGCTACACCTTC.

This clonotype showed up many times. This rearrangement joins TRBV5-1 to TRBJ1-1, with TRBD1 identical over 11 bases. This CDR3 is built from 14 residues. The ends lost 4 bases at V and 11 bases at J; junction bases unmatched: 10. Germline values: CDR1 SGHRS, CDR2 YFSETQ. Here the CDR3 reads CASSPDAGQGEAFF. DNA for the CDR3: TGCGCCAGCAGCCCGGATGCGGGACAGGGGGAGGCTTTCTTT.

This clonotype has a count of ten or more. The rearrangement uses TRBV3-1 and TRBJ2-4, with TRBD2 matching 10 bases. CDR1 LGHDT and CDR2 YNNKEL come from the germline V gene (reference sequence). V was pared by 4 bases and J by 8 bases, with 14 bases of the junction left unmatched. The CDR3 runs to 17 residues. CDR3: CASSLRTSGTRVDIQYF. The DNA for the CDR3 is TGTGCCAGCAGCCTAAGGACTAGCGGCACCCGCGTCGACATTCAGTACTTC.

This clonotype was seen only a few times. This sequence joins TRBV7-6 and TRBJ2-1; TRBD2 matches at 8 bases. J was trimmed by 6 bases and V by 0 bases; bases with no gene match: 16. The CDR3 is 19 amino acids. Germline V lookup: CDR1 SGHVS, CDR2 FNYEAQ. This CDR3 is CASSLAVGSSGLISNEQFF. The CDR3 nucleotides read TGTGCCAGCAGCTTAGCGGTCGGGTCTAGCGGGTTAATTTCCAATGAGCAGTTCTTC.

This clonotype was observed at least ten times. The chain has TRBV20-1 and TRBJ1-3; D uncertain. The CDR3 totals 15 residues. Germline V lookup: CDR1 DFQATT, CDR2 SNEGSKA (reference sequence). Trimming stripped 1 base from V and 0 bases from J, with 10 bases between. CDR3 residues: CSARGPGPSGNTIYF. In DNA, the CDR3 is TGCAGTGCTAGAGGGCCGGGTCCCTCTGGAAACACCATATATTTT.

This clonotype has ten or more counts. The chain couples TRBV12-3 or TRBV12-4 to TRBJ2-3; the match to TRBD2 covers 7 bases. The CDR3 loop spans 16 amino acids. Trimming cost V 10 bases and J 1 base; bases outside gene matches: 14. This chain's CDR3 is CATGGSSGYRTDTQYF. The DNA of the CDR3 is TGTGCCACCGGGGGGTCTAGCGGTTACCGCACAGATACGCAGTATTTT.